This is a list of T cell receptor beta chains from one sample in a study of T cell responses to AZD1222 COVID-19 vaccine. TCRdb keeps only in-frame clones here, not all; method: immunoSEQ multiplex PCR. The sample has more than 150,000 clones; approximately 90% are singletons. Sequencing was performed on peripheral blood, taken on day 0 of AZD1222 vaccination. All receptors derive from an adult in good health. CDR3s include the opening cysteine and the closing phenylalanine or tryptophan. The order of the fields is J gene, V gene, D gene, clone size, CDR3 protein, CDR3 DNA. The D gene is left open where the match is weak. Clone size is not always given. Where it is, it says once, few, many or a class for expanded clones.

TRBJ2-7	TRBV11-2	TRBD1	.	CASSLVGQGTYEQYF	TGTGCCAGCAGCTTGGTTGGACAGGGAACCTACGAGCAGTACTTC
TRBJ1-6	TRBV10-3	.	once	CAISEAGDLFSPLHF	TGTGCCATCAGTGAGGCAGGGGATTTATTTTCACCCCTCCACTTT
TRBJ2-1	TRBV6-5	TRBD1	.	CASSRDRVNEQFF	TGTGCCAGCAGCAGGGACAGGGTCAATGAGCAGTTCTTC
TRBJ2-7	TRBV7-9	.	.	CASSLGPGLDEQYF	TGTGCCAGCAGCTTAGGGCCCGGGCTCGACGAGCAGTACTTC
TRBJ1-2	TRBV7-9	.	.	CASSPQAYRGESYGYTF	TGTGCCAGCAGCCCACAAGCCTATAGGGGAGAGTCTTATGGCTACACCTTC
TRBJ1-4	TRBV18	.	.	CASSVGSTNEKLFF	TGTGCCAGCTCAGTAGGTTCAACTAATGAAAAACTGTTTTTT
TRBJ1-3	TRBV18	.	.	CASSPMAQSSGNTIYF	TGTGCCAGCTCACCAATGGCACAGTCCTCTGGAAACACCATATATTTT
TRBJ2-7	TRBV3-1/TRBV3-2	TRBD1	.	CASSQGQGIPSEQYF	TGTGCCAGCAGCCAAGGACAGGGGATCCCCTCCGAGCAGTACTTC
TRBJ2-1	TRBV5-1	.	.	CASSLALTEPKGDEQFF	TGCGCCAGCAGCTTGGCGCTTACAGAGCCAAAGGGGGATGAGCAGTTCTTC
TRBJ1-6	TRBV14	.	.	CASSQQGSSPLHF	TGTGCCAGCAGCCAACAGGGAAGTTCACCCCTCCACTTT
TRBJ2-4	TRBV28	.	.	CASSPESSGQYF	TGTGCCAGCAGTCCAGAATCATCGGGTCAGTACTTC
TRBJ1-1	TRBV19	.	.	CASSIAILQEAFF	TGTGCCAGTAGTATAGCAATTTTACAGGAAGCTTTCTTT
TRBJ1-2	TRBV20-1	.	.	CSASPPSGYTF	TGCAGTGCTAGCCCCCCGAGTGGCTACACCTTC
TRBJ1-1	TRBV3-1/TRBV3-2	.	.	CASSQDKGGVVNTEAFF	TGTGCCAGCAGCCAAGATAAGGGGGGGGTCGTGAACACTGAAGCTTTCTTT
TRBJ2-5	TRBV5-1	TRBD2	.	CASSLGLDRQETQYF	TGCGCCAGCAGCCTGGGACTAGATCGGCAGGAGACCCAGTACTTC
TRBJ2-2	TRBV19	TRBD1	.	CASSTGTGGWTGELFF	TGTGCCAGTAGTACCGGGACAGGGGGATGGACCGGGGAGCTGTTTTTT
TRBJ2-4	TRBV4-1	.	.	CASSLGSNLAKNIQYF	TGCGCCAGCAGTCTTGGGTCGAATCTAGCCAAAAACATTCAGTACTTC
TRBJ2-1	TRBV6-6	TRBD2	.	CASRSTPSGGVDEQFF	TGTGCCAGCCGCTCAACCCCTAGCGGGGGGGTAGATGAGCAGTTCTTC
TRBJ1-3	TRBV30	TRBD1	.	CAWSGQGISGNTIYF	TGTGCCTGGAGTGGACAGGGGATTTCTGGAAACACCATATATTTT
TRBJ2-2	TRBV7-2	TRBD2	.	CASSLRGGADGELFF	TGTGCCAGCAGCTTACGCGGGGGGGCAGACGGGGAGCTGTTTTTT
TRBJ2-3	TRBV7-2	TRBD2	few	CASSWGGTSTDTQYF	TGTGCCAGCAGCTGGGGGGGGACTAGCACAGATACGCAGTATTTT
TRBJ2-1	TRBV14	TRBD1	.	CASSQDLTRQGLNEQFF	TGTGCCAGCAGCCAAGATCTTACGAGACAGGGTCTGAATGAGCAGTTCTTC
TRBJ2-1	TRBV28	TRBD2	.	CASSTRTSGVYNEQFF	TGTGCCAGCAGTACGCGGACTAGCGGGGTCTACAATGAGCAGTTCTTC
TRBJ1-2	TRBV21-1	.	.	CASSKVGGSYGYTF	TGTGCCAGCAGCAAAGTGGGGGGATCCTATGGCTACACCTTC
TRBJ1-1	TRBV29-1	.	.	CSVGALGANTEAFF	TGCAGCGTTGGAGCCCTTGGGGCGAACACTGAAGCTTTCTTT
TRBJ2-7	TRBV19	TRBD2	.	CASSIRAGASYEQYF	TGTGCCAGTAGTATCCGAGCGGGGGCTAGCTACGAGCAGTACTTC
TRBJ2-5	TRBV5-1	.	.	CASSLQVGETQYF	TGCGCCAGCAGCTTGCAAGTGGGGGAGACCCAGTACTTC
TRBJ2-1	TRBV5-1	.	.	CASSLVGNNEQFF	TGCGCCAGCAGCTTGGTGGGAAACAATGAGCAGTTCTTC
TRBJ2-7	TRBV19	TRBD1	.	CASSPGTGDPYEQYF	TGTGCCAGTAGTCCCGGGACAGGGGATCCCTACGAGCAGTACTTC
TRBJ1-6	TRBV10-3	TRBD1	.	CAISGQGGNSPLHF	TGTGCCATCAGCGGACAGGGCGGCAATTCACCCCTCCACTTT
TRBJ2-4	TRBV4-1	.	few	CASSPGQGGLNIQYF	TGCGCCAGCAGCCCCGGGCAGGGTGGATTAAACATTCAGTACTTC
TRBJ2-4	TRBV28	TRBD2	.	CASSSAGAGAKNIQYF	TGTGCCAGCAGCTCAGCGGGGGCCGGGGCCAAAAACATTCAGTACTTC
TRBJ1-6	TRBV28	TRBD1	.	CASSLRGQGNSPLHF	TGTGCCAGCAGTTTAAGAGGACAGGGAAATTCACCCCTCCACTTT
TRBJ1-3	TRBV7-3	.	.	CASSLYQPSGNTIYF	TGTGCCAGCAGCTTATACCAGCCCTCTGGAAACACCATATATTTT
TRBJ2-6	TRBV5-5	TRBD1	.	CASSLAAGGTGTANVLTF	TGTGCCAGCAGCTTGGCGGCAGGGGGGACAGGTACGGCCAACGTCCTGACTTTC
TRBJ1-2	TRBV27	TRBD1	few	CASAGDRGLVHGYTF	TGTGCCAGCGCGGGGGACAGGGGCCTGGTGCATGGCTACACCTTC
TRBJ1-3	TRBV15	TRBD1	.	CATFRPGQGLSSGNTIYF	TGTGCCACCTTTCGCCCGGGACAGGGCTTATCCTCTGGAAACACCATATATTTT
TRBJ1-5	TRBV3-1/TRBV3-2	.	once	CASSQDTGAHQPQHF	TGTGCCAGCAGCCAAGATACGGGGGCGCATCAGCCCCAGCATTTT
TRBJ2-7	TRBV28	.	few	CASIWDNEQYF	TGTGCCAGCATTTGGGACAACGAGCAGTACTTC
TRBJ1-2	TRBV7-3	TRBD1	.	CASSLTGGTDPVGDGYTF	TGTGCCAGCAGCTTGACGGGCGGGACAGACCCGGTGGGGGATGGCTACACCTTC
TRBJ1-2	TRBV18	.	.	CASSPPSQPGGYTF	TGTGCCAGCTCACCACCGTCCCAGCCCGGGGGCTACACCTTC
TRBJ1-5	TRBV5-8	.	.	CASSVGHTINQPQHF	TGTGCCAGCAGCGTGGGACATACTATCAATCAGCCCCAGCATTTT
TRBJ2-7	TRBV4-2	TRBD2	.	CASSPGGQVGSYEQYF	TGTGCCAGCAGCCCGGGGGGGCAGGTCGGGTCCTACGAGCAGTACTTC
TRBJ1-2	TRBV5-1	TRBD1	.	CASSLGQGPQIYGYTF	TGCGCCAGCAGCCTAGGACAGGGCCCCCAAATCTATGGCTACACCTTC
TRBJ2-3	TRBV6-5	.	.	CASRQPVYEGDTQYF	TGTGCCAGCAGACAACCCGTTTATGAGGGAGATACGCAGTATTTT
TRBJ2-1	TRBV14	.	.	CASSQDWYSSSYNEQFF	TGTGCCAGCAGCCAAGATTGGTACAGCTCTTCCTACAATGAGCAGTTCTTC
TRBJ2-7	TRBV11-2	.	.	CASSLAQVYEQYF	TGTGCCAGCAGCTTAGCGCAAGTCTACGAGCAGTACTTC
TRBJ2-1	TRBV11-3	.	.	CASSLGRRFYNEQFF	TGTGCCAGCAGCTTAGGGCGCCGCTTCTACAATGAGCAGTTCTTC
TRBJ1-2	TRBV7-2	.	.	CASSFGPGDGYTF	TGTGCCAGCAGCTTCGGACCCGGGGATGGCTACACCTTC
TRBJ1-2	TRBV28	.	.	CASSGSPEDGYTF	TGTGCCAGCAGTGGCAGCCCCGAGGATGGCTACACCTTC
TRBJ1-1	TRBV24-1	.	.	CATRGDGQNTEAFF	TGTGCCACCAGGGGGGACGGCCAGAACACTGAAGCTTTCTTT
TRBJ2-1	TRBV11-1	TRBD2	.	CASSLRGLAGANEQFF	TGTGCCAGCAGCCTCCGGGGACTAGCGGGGGCCAATGAGCAGTTCTTC
TRBJ2-6	TRBV28	.	.	CASSSLLRSGANVLTF	TGTGCCAGCAGTTCCCTTTTACGTTCCGGGGCCAACGTCCTGACTTTC
TRBJ1-1	TRBV14	TRBD1	.	CASRKQGMNTEAFF	TGTGCCAGCAGAAAACAGGGGATGAACACTGAAGCTTTCTTT
TRBJ1-2	TRBV5-1	.	.	CASSLRWGDYGYTF	TGCGCCAGCAGCCTCCGGTGGGGTGACTATGGCTACACCTTC
TRBJ1-2	TRBV5-6	.	.	CASSLGWVSLGGYTF	TGTGCCAGCAGCTTAGGCTGGGTGTCATTAGGGGGCTACACCTTC
TRBJ1-5	TRBV4-3	.	.	CASSQEAGSGQPQHF	TGCGCCAGCAGCCAAGAGGCAGGGTCCGGACAGCCCCAGCATTTT
TRBJ1-3	TRBV18	.	.	CASSPLVSSGNTIYF	TGTGCCAGCTCACCGTTAGTGAGCTCTGGAAACACCATATATTTT
TRBJ2-1	TRBV12-3/TRBV12-4	.	.	CASSLNREHEQFF	TGTGCCAGCAGTTTGAACAGGGAGCATGAGCAGTTCTTC
TRBJ1-1	TRBV6-5	TRBD1	.	CASRETGFNTEAFF	TGTGCCAGCAGAGAGACAGGGTTCAACACTGAAGCTTTCTTT